The T cell receptor (beta chain) under discussion was sequenced for a study of T cells in Graves' hyperthyroidism and ophthalmopathy. Regions amplified from RNA transcripts were the TCR beta CDR3 regions. Researchers ran a first-round RT-PCR on the TCR CDR3 using the HTBI primer set. Using its own MiXCR run on the multiplex PCR reads, TCRdb lists one record per CDR3 protein. The table lists around 660,000 distinct CDR3 sequences, less than 45% of them singletons, with approximately 7.2% in the top ten. About this clonotype itself: A much larger clone is a single base away; this may be a read error.

Germline V gives CDR1 DFQATT, CDR2 SNEGSKA (reference sequence). The CDR3 runs 13 residues. Trimming stripped 5 bases from V and 5 bases from J, with 15 bases between. The chain joins TRBV20-1 to TRBJ2-5; no definite D call. This sequence was found in an adult man with Graves' disease, either hyperthyroidism or ophthalmopathy (not recorded which). Sequenced material: peripheral blood or thyroid tissue (not recorded which). CDR3 in amino acids: CSADRGIHETQYF. CDR3 nucleotide sequence: TGCAGTGCTGACCGTGGCATCCATGAGACCCAGTACTTC.